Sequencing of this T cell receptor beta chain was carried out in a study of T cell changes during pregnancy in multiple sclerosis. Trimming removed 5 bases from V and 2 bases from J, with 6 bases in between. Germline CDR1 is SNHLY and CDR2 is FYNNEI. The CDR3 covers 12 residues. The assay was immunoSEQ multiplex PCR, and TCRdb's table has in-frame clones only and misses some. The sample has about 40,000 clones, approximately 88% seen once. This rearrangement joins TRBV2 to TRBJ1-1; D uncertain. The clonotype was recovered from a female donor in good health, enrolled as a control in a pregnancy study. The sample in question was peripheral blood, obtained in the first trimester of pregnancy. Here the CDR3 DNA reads TGTGCCAGCAGTCTGTCCAACACTGAAGCTTTCTTT. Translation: CASSLSNTEAFF.